Detailed here is one T cell receptor (beta chain). Its target is unknown. From germline, CDR1 is MNHNS and CDR2 SASEGT. The CDR3 length is 15 residues. Unmatched junction bases numbered 5, after V lost 3 bases and J lost 4 bases. Donors showed nominal health when sampled, although they likely had unrecorded immune exposures. These data originate in a study of cytomegalovirus exposure and HLA in healthy donors. 13 Jbeta primers and 60 Vbeta primers were used for the PCR. Sequencing was performed with immunoSEQ multiplex PCR; in TCRdb, only in-frame clones are kept and a portion is missing. The sample holds approximately 190,000 clones, about 83% seen once. Study observations and caveats: CMV antigen specificity of three CMV-associated chains was confirmed in vitro. Productive status was seen about 87% or about 30% of the time for most TCR beta V segments in an earlier analysis.

The TCR comes from a young woman in good health and CMV-seropositive. This chain joins TRBV6-1 and TRBJ2-1; 8 nucleotides line up with TRBD2. Sequencing input: PBMCs. DNA of the CDR3: TGTGCCAGCAGTGACTCCGGGGGGGCTTACAATGAGCAGTTCTTC. It specifies CASSDSGGAYNEQFF.